This T cell receptor beta chain was documented in a study of T-cell reconstitution after alpha-beta-depleted transplantation in children. Unique molecular identifiers were incorporated when the TCRbeta library was constructed. In TCRdb, the PCR reads were re-called with MiXCR into one record per CDR3 protein. The data show 780,000 or so distinct CDR3 sequences, with 15% to 20% seen just once and roughly 5% held by the top ten. J gave up 8 bases and V 6 bases, and 12 bases lay outside the gene matches. The CDR3 loop spans 15 amino acids. The V gene's germline CDR1 is MGHRA and CDR2 YSYEKL. The gene calls are TRBV4-1 and TRBJ2-7; 11 bases are a match to TRBD2. The source is a male patient under 18 who had a stem cell transplant for acute lymphoblastic leukemia, so the T cells may come from the graft donor. The specimen was PBMCs, mostly from graft donor cells, collected 360 days after TCRalphabeta/CD19-depleted stem cell transplant. CDR3 sequence reads: CASSPPGTSGSQQYF. The CDR3, as DNA: TGCGCCAGCAGTCCTCCCGGGACTAGCGGTTCTCAGCAGTACTTC.